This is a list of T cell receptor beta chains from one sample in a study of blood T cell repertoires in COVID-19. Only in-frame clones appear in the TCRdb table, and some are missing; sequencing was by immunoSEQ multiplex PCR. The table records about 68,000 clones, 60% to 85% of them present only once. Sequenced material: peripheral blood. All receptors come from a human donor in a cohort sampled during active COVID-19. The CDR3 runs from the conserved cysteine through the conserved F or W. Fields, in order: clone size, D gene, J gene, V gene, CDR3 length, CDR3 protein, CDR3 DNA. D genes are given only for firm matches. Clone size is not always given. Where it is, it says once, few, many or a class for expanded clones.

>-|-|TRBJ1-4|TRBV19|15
CASSLGSATNEKLFF
TGTGCCAGTAGCCTGGGGAGTGCAACTAATGAAAAACTGTTTTTT
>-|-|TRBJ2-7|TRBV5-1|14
CASSLASTLNEQYF
TGCGCCAGCAGCTTGGCGTCGACACTGAACGAGCAGTACTTC
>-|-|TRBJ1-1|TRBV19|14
CASSIDKGQTEAFF
TGTGCCAGTAGTATAGATAAGGGACAAACAGAAGCTTTCTTT
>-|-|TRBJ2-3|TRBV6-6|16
CASSSQLALGTDTQYF
TGTGCCAGCAGTTCCCAGCTAGCGCTAGGGACAGATACGCAGTATTTT
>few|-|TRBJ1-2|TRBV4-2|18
CASSQVWVRVRDNYGYTF
TGTGCCAGCAGCCAAGTTTGGGTTAGGGTGCGGGATAACTATGGCTACACCTTC
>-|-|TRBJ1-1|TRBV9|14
CASSVEPGYTEAFF
TGTGCCAGCAGCGTAGAGCCGGGTTACACTGAAGCTTTCTTT
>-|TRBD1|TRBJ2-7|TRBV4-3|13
CASSQETGSEQYF
TGCGCCAGCAGCCAAGAGACAGGGAGTGAGCAGTACTTC
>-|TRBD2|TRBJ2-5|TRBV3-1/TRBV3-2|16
CASSLGLAGNQETQYF
TGTGCCAGCAGCCTCGGACTAGCGGGGAACCAAGAGACCCAGTACTTC
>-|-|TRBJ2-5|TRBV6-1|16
CASSELFDTARETQYF
TGTGCCAGCAGTGAATTATTTGACACGGCCCGAGAGACCCAGTACTTC
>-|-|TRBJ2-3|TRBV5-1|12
CASSLFADTQYF
TGCGCCAGCAGCTTGTTCGCAGATACGCAGTATTTT
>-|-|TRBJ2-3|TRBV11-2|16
CASSPRGDASTDTQYF
TGTGCCAGCAGCCCGCGGGGCGACGCTAGCACAGATACGCAGTATTTT
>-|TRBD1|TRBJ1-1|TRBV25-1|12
CASSSAGTGAFF
TGTGCCAGCTCTTCGGCCGGGACAGGAGCTTTCTTT
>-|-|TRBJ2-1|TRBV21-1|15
CASSKGDSDDNEQFF
TGTGCCAGCAGCAAAGGAGACAGTGACGACAATGAGCAGTTCTTC
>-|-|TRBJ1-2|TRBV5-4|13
CASSLEQGYGYTF
TGTGCCAGCAGCTTGGAACAGGGCTATGGCTACACCTTC
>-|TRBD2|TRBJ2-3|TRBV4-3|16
CASSQELAGLADTQYF
TGCGCCAGCAGCCAGGAACTAGCGGGACTCGCAGATACGCAGTATTTT
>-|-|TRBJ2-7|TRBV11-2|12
CASSLGSDMQYF
TGTGCCAGCAGCCTCGGGTCAGATATGCAGTACTTC
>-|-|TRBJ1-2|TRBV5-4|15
CASTLGGGGSYGYTF
TGTGCCAGCACCCTGGGGGGTGGAGGATCCTACGGCTACACCTTC
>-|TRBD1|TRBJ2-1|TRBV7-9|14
CASSLDDRVNEQFF
TGTGCCAGCAGCTTAGATGACAGGGTCAATGAGCAGTTCTTC
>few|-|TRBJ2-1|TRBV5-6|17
CASSPVIGESRYNEQFF
TGTGCCAGCAGCCCGGTGATCGGGGAGTCGCGATACAATGAGCAGTTCTTC
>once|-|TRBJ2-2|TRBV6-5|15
CASSYRPRSTGELFF
TGTGCCAGCAGTTACAGGCCAAGGAGCACCGGGGAGCTGTTTTTT
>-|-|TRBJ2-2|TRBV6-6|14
CASSYSTRTGELFF
TGTGCCAGCAGTTACTCGACACGAACCGGGGAGCTGTTTTTT
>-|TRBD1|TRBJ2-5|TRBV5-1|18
CASSLGRGRGVWGETQYF
TGCGCCAGCAGCTTGGGCAGGGGGCGCGGGGTCTGGGGAGAGACCCAGTACTTC
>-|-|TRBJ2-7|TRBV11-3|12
CASSLVPNEQYF
TGTGCCAGCAGCTTAGTCCCAAACGAGCAGTACTTC
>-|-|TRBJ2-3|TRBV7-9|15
CASSLGGLSSDTQYF
TGTGCCAGCAGCTTGGGGGGGCTGAGTTCAGATACGCAGTATTTT
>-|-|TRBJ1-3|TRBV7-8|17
CASSFTTGSKAGNTIYF
TGTGCCAGCAGCTTCACTACAGGGAGTAAGGCTGGAAACACCATATATTTT
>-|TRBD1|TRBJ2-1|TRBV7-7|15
CASSLDRVGDNEQFF
TGTGCTAGCAGCCTCGACAGGGTAGGGGACAATGAGCAGTTCTTC
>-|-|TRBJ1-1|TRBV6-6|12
CASRREITEAFF
TGTGCCAGCAGAAGAGAGATCACTGAAGCTTTCTTT